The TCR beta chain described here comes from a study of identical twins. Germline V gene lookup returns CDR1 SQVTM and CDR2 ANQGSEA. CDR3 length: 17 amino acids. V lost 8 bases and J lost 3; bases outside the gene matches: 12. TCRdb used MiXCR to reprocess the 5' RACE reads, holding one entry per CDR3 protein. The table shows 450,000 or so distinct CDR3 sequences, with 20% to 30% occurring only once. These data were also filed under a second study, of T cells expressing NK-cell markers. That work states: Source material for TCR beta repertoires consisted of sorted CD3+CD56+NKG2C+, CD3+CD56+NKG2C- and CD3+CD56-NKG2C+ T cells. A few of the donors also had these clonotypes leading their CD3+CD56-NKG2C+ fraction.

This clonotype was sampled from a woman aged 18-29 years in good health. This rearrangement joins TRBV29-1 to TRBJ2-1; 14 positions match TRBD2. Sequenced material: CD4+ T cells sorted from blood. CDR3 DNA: TGCAGCTCTAAAGGACTAGCGGGAGGCCAGGGCTACAATGAGCAGTTCTTC. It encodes CSSKGLAGGQGYNEQFF.